A selection of T cell receptor beta chains follows, all from one sample in a study of cytomegalovirus exposure and HLA in healthy donors. Some clones are missing from TCRdb's copy, which holds only in-frame ones; the method was immunoSEQ multiplex PCR. The sample has 80,000 or so clones, around 9.1% seen once; the top ten hold roughly 22%. Sequenced: PBMCs. All receptors derive from a man aged 55 to 69 in good health and CMV-seropositive. The CDR3 runs from the conserved cysteine through the conserved F or W. A D gene is named only where the DNA matches it firmly. Clone sizes are given selectively: once, few, many, or a class where the clone is expanded.

d_call	v_call	clone_size	j_call	cdr3_nt	cdr3_aa
-	TRBV19	few	TRBJ2-6	TGTGCCAGTAGTCCTCAGGGTCCCTCCGTCCTGACTTTC	CASSPQGPSVLTF
TRBD2	TRBV7-6	-	TRBJ2-5	TGTGCCAGCAGCGGAGTAGCGGGACAAGAGACCCAGTACTTC	CASSGVAGQETQYF
TRBD2	TRBV18	few	TRBJ2-1	TGTGCCAGCTCCTCCGGGACTAGCGGGAATAACAATGAGCAGTTCTTC	CASSSGTSGNNNEQFF
-	TRBV11-3	few	TRBJ1-1	TGTGCCAGCAGCTTAGACCGGTACACTGAAGCTTTCTTT	CASSLDRYTEAFF
-	TRBV10-3	-	TRBJ2-6	TGTGCCATCAGTGAGTCGTCGGCAGGCTTCGGCTCTGGGGCCAACGTCCTGACTTTC	CAISESSAGFGSGANVLTF
TRBD2	TRBV5-4	-	TRBJ2-3	TGTGCCAGCAGCTTGGCCGCGGGAGGAATCGCAGATACGCAGTATTTT	CASSLAAGGIADTQYF
TRBD1	TRBV15	-	TRBJ1-3	TGTGCCACCAGCAATCAGGGGGCTGGAAACACCATATATTTT	CATSNQGAGNTIYF
TRBD1	TRBV11-2	few	TRBJ1-4	TGTGCCAGCAGCCCACAGGACAGGGGGGGGGAAAAACTGTTTTTT	CASSPQDRGGEKLFF
-	TRBV18	once	TRBJ2-1	TGTGCCAGCTCACCGGAGGCCCCACTGGAGCAGTTCTTC	CASSPEAPLEQFF
TRBD1	TRBV6-1	few	TRBJ1-4	TGTGCCAGCAAACAAAGAGGACAGGGTTTTGAAAAACTGTTTTTT	CASKQRGQGFEKLFF
-	TRBV25-1	-	TRBJ2-1	TGTGCCAGCAGTGCCGGACTGTATACTAGCTTCTACAATGAGCAGTTCTTC	CASSAGLYTSFYNEQFF
-	TRBV30	few	TRBJ1-2	TGTGCCTGGGGATTGACGGGTGGCTACACCTTC	CAWGLTGGYTF
TRBD2	TRBV5-4	-	TRBJ2-1	TGTGCCAGCAGCCCTTGGACTAGCGGGAGTGATGAGCAGTTCTTC	CASSPWTSGSDEQFF
TRBD2	TRBV7-2	-	TRBJ2-5	TGTGCCAGCAGCCCCCCGGGACTACAAGAGACCCAGTACTTC	CASSPPGLQETQYF
TRBD1	TRBV28	few	TRBJ2-1	TGTGCCAGCAGTTTCCCGACAGGGGAAGGTAATGAGCAGTTCTTC	CASSFPTGEGNEQFF
-	TRBV7-9	-	TRBJ2-3	TGTGCCAGCAGCCCCCGACAGAGAACAGATACGCAGTATTTT	CASSPRQRTDTQYF
TRBD1	TRBV19	-	TRBJ1-1	TGTGCCAGTAGTACCTACAGGGGAATGAACACTGAAGCTTTCTTT	CASSTYRGMNTEAFF
-	TRBV7-3	-	TRBJ1-1	TGTGCCAGCAGCTCCTACGTTACAGGTGAAGCTTTCTTT	CASSSYVTGEAFF
-	TRBV18	-	TRBJ1-5	TGTGCCAGCTCACTAAGCGATCGACAGAGAAATCAGCCCCAGCATTTT	CASSLSDRQRNQPQHF
-	TRBV2	-	TRBJ1-6	TGTGCCAGCTCACTCAGGGAGGTATTGAATAATTCACCCCTCCACTTT	CASSLREVLNNSPLHF
-	TRBV25-1	-	TRBJ2-7	TGTGCCAGCAGTGAATATTCCGGGACTGGGGCTTACGAGCAGTACTTC	CASSEYSGTGAYEQYF
-	TRBV7-9	-	TRBJ1-3	TGTGCCAGCAGCTTACAACAGATCTCCTCTGGAAACACCATATATTTT	CASSLQQISSGNTIYF
-	TRBV30	-	TRBJ1-5	TGTGCCTGGAGTGTCGGGAGCAATGATCAGCCCCAGCATTTT	CAWSVGSNDQPQHF
-	TRBV9	few	TRBJ2-5	TGTGCCAGCAGCGTAGCTGGCCTAGGGGCCCAGTACTTC	CASSVAGLGAQYF
-	TRBV30	few	TRBJ1-3	TGTGCCTGGAGTCCGGGAGGAAACACCATATATTTT	CAWSPGGNTIYF
TRBD1	TRBV30	few	TRBJ2-5	TGTGCCTGGAGTGCCGGGACAGGGGCCGGGGAGACCCAGTACTTC	CAWSAGTGAGETQYF
TRBD2	TRBV5-1	-	TRBJ2-3	TGCGCCAGCAGCCGGGAGGCTTCTTCAAGCACAGATACGCAGTATTTT	CASSREASSSTDTQYF
TRBD1	TRBV27	few	TRBJ1-6	TGTGCCAGCAGCGTCGTACAGGGGTCACCCCTCCACTTT	CASSVVQGSPLHF
TRBD1	TRBV30	-	TRBJ2-2	TGTGCCTGGAGGGGACAGGGAGGGGAGCTGTTTTTT	CAWRGQGGELFF
-	TRBV14	-	TRBJ2-1	TGTGCCAGCAGCCAGGAAGGGCTCAGGGCTTTCAATGAGCAGTTCTTC	CASSQEGLRAFNEQFF
-	TRBV30	-	TRBJ2-7	TGTGCCCACGGGGGAGGAGGTTACGAGCAGTACTTC	CAHGGGGYEQYF
TRBD2	TRBV28	few	TRBJ2-1	TGTGCCAGCAGTTTAGCGGGAGGGATTCGCAATGAGCAGTTCTTC	CASSLAGGIRNEQFF
TRBD2	TRBV5-6	few	TRBJ2-2	TGTGCCAGCAGCGTTAGCGGGGCCGAAACCGGGGAGCTGTTTTTT	CASSVSGAETGELFF
-	TRBV7-3	-	TRBJ1-5	TGTGCCACCCCGAGGGGGGGGAATCAGCCCCAGCATTTT	CATPRGGNQPQHF
TRBD1	TRBV11-2	-	TRBJ1-1	TGTGCCAGCAGCGCCCTACAGGGGGAAGCTTTCTTT	CASSALQGEAFF
TRBD1	TRBV2	few	TRBJ1-5	TGTGCCAGCAGTGAACAGGGGGCGGATCAGCCCCAGCATTTT	CASSEQGADQPQHF
TRBD1	TRBV18	-	TRBJ1-5	TGTGCCAGCTCACCTCTCGACAGGGGAAGCAATCAGCCCCAGCATTTT	CASSPLDRGSNQPQHF
-	TRBV19	-	TRBJ1-1	TGTGCCAGTAGTATCGCGGCGAACACTGAAGCTTTCTTT	CASSIAANTEAFF
TRBD1	TRBV30	few	TRBJ2-2	TGTGCCTGGTCCCGGGACAGCGCGAACACCGGGGAGCTGTTTTTT	CAWSRDSANTGELFF
TRBD1	TRBV19	-	TRBJ1-2	TGTGCCAGTAGTATAGGGGACAGGATATCGGGAGGCTACACCTTC	CASSIGDRISGGYTF
TRBD1	TRBV28	few	TRBJ2-7	TGTGCCAGCAGTCTGACAGGGACAGCTTACGAGCAGTACTTC	CASSLTGTAYEQYF
TRBD2	TRBV10-2	-	TRBJ2-5	TGCGCCAGCACCTGGACTAGCGGGGACGAGACCCAGTACTTC	CASTWTSGDETQYF
TRBD1	TRBV6-1	-	TRBJ1-4	TGTGCCAGCAGTGAGGACAGGCATACTAATGAAAAACTGTTTTTT	CASSEDRHTNEKLFF
-	TRBV5-1	-	TRBJ1-1	TGCGCCAGCAGCTTGGCAGGGGACAACACTGAAGCTTTCTTT	CASSLAGDNTEAFF
TRBD1	TRBV28	-	TRBJ1-1	TGTGCCAGCAGTTCACCGGGACAGCCGATTGAAGCTTTCTTT	CASSSPGQPIEAFF